These T cell receptor beta chains were read from a single sample in a study of response to subunit inactivated influenza vaccine. In TCRdb, the RT-PCR reads were re-called with MiXCR into one record per CDR3 protein. There are hundreds of thousands of distinct CDR3 sequences in the sample; over 25% occur only once, and around 1.8% lies in the top ten. Source: CD4+ T cells sorted from PBMCs, taken 5 to 6 days after vaccination. These TCRs come from a middle-aged man who received an inactivated influenza vaccine. Each CDR3 is given with its conserved first and last residue. D genes are given only for firm matches. Only part of the rows carry a size: once, few, many, or a class if the clone is expanded.

size	V	J	D	CDR3	DNA
.	TRBV28	TRBJ2-7	TRBD2	CASSGLAGTISYEQYF	TGTGCCAGCAGTGGACTAGCGGGAACAATTTCCTACGAGCAGTACTTC
few	TRBV18	TRBJ1-2	TRBD1	CASSPGDSRINYGYTF	TGTGCCAGCTCACCCGGGGACAGTCGCATTAACTATGGCTACACCTTC
few	TRBV2	TRBJ1-4	.	CASSYDRLKLFF	TGTGCCAGCAGTTACGACCGATTGAAACTGTTTTTT
.	TRBV28	TRBJ2-3	.	CASSFAPWRDSTDTQYF	TGTGCCAGCAGTTTTGCCCCCTGGCGGGACAGCACAGATACGCAGTATTTT
.	TRBV15	TRBJ1-2	.	CATSRDIGSNYGYTF	TGTGCCACCAGCAGAGATATTGGCTCTAACTATGGCTACACCTTC
few	TRBV7-2	TRBJ1-2	.	CASSLGVWLGPQFNRGYTF	TGTGCCAGCAGCTTAGGGGTTTGGCTGGGACCCCAGTTTAATAGGGGCTACACCTTC
.	TRBV5-1	TRBJ1-1	TRBD1	CASSHQGVMGNTEAFF	TGCGCCAGCAGCCACCAGGGGGTGATGGGGAACACTGAAGCTTTCTTT
many	TRBV6-1	TRBJ2-5	.	CASSRKSSSPGAQNF	TGTGCCAGCAGCCGAAAGTCCAGCAGTCCAGGAGCCCAGAACTTC
.	TRBV7-9	TRBJ2-3	.	CASSLTFSTDTQYF	TGTGCCAGCAGCTTGACTTTTAGCACAGATACGCAGTATTTT
.	TRBV20-1	TRBJ1-2	.	CSAGPYGYTF	TGCAGTGCTGGACCGTATGGCTACACCTTC
.	TRBV11-2	TRBJ2-1	TRBD2	CASSLYSGLAGAGNEQFF	TGTGCCAGCAGCCTATACTCGGGACTAGCGGGGGCGGGCAATGAGCAGTTCTTC
few	TRBV28	TRBJ1-2	.	CASTGATTYGYTF	TGTGCCAGCACGGGTGCCACGACCTATGGCTACACCTTC